This TCR beta chain was captured by sequencing in a study of blood T cell repertoires in COVID-19. As for the study in general: Sites across the United States, Italy and Spain contributed samples from acute and convalescent COVID-19.

Assay used: immunoSEQ multiplex PCR; TCRdb lists only in-frame clones, some missing. Counted here are fewer than 90,000 clones, 80% occurring once; the ten biggest clones make up roughly a fifth. The sequence came from a woman over 75 with acute or convalescent COVID-19. The specimen was peripheral blood.

CDR3 in amino acids: CASSFRTVPANYGYTF. CDR3 coding DNA: TGTGCCAGCAGCTTTAGGACAGTCCCAGCTAACTATGGCTACACCTTC. The chain recombines TRBV5-6 with TRBJ1-2; D may be TRBD1 (6 bases). The CDR3 spans 16 residues. The germline V gene encodes CDR1 SGHDT and CDR2 YYEEEE. Deletions cut 2 bases from V and 0 bases from J, with 14 bases between.